This entry describes one T cell receptor (beta chain). The CDR3 covers 14 residues. CDR1 is SGHTA and CDR2 is FQGNSA in the germline V gene. V dropped 6 bases and J dropped 0; count of bases not matched to a gene: 1. Authors' data handling: For nucleated cells, counts were estimated from reference gene primer amplification. The data were produced by immunoSEQ multiplex PCR, yet TCRdb's version contains in-frame clones alone and is incomplete. The V and J calls and clone size were taken over from that table, and D and trimming were inferred from the DNA. The sample consists of about 260,000 clones, approximately 79% of them appearing once. This sample stems from a study of blood T cell repertoires in COVID-19. About the study: Some COVID-19 samples were acute and others convalescent; all came from the United States, Italy and Spain. The cDNA or gDNA used as material had been derived from T cells, B-cell-depleted T cells, or PBMCs.

Categorization into cohorts depended on clinical history that participants reported. The genes are TRBV7-2 and TRBJ2-2; 7 bases map to TRBD1. The clonotype originates from a man aged 25 to 40 with acute COVID-19. Sample: PBMCs or T cells enriched from blood (not recorded which). This chain's CDR3 is CASSTGANTGELFF. The CDR3, as DNA: TGTGCCAGCAGTACAGGGGCGAACACCGGGGAGCTGTTTTTT.